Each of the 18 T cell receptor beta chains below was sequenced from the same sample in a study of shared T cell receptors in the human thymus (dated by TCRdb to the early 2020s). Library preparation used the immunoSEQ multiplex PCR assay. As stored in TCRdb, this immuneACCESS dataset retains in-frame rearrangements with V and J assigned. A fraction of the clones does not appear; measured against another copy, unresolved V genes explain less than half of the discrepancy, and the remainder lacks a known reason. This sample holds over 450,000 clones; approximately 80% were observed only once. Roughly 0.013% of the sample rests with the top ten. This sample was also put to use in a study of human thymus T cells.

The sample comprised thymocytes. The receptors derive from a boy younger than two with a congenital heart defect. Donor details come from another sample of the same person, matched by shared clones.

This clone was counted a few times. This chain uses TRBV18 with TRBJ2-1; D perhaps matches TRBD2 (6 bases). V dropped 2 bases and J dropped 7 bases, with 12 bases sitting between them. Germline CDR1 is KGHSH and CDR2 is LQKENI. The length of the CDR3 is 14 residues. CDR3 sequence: CASSPGGQRNEQFF. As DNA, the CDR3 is TGTGCCAGCTCACCAGGAGGGCAGAGGAATGAGCAGTTCTTC.

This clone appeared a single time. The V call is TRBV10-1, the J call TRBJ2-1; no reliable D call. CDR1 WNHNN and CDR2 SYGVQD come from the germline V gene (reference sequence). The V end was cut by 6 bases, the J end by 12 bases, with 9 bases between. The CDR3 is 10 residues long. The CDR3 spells CASSVFWQFF. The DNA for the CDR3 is TGCGCCAGCAGCGTCTTTTGGCAGTTCTTC.

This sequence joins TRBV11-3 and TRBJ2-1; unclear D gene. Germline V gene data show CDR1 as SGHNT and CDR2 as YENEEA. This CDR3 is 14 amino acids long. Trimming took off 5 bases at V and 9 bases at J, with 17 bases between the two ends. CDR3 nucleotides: TGTGCCAGCAGCCCAATCGGTCCCCCGGGTGAGCAGTTCTTC. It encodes CASSPIGPPGEQFF.

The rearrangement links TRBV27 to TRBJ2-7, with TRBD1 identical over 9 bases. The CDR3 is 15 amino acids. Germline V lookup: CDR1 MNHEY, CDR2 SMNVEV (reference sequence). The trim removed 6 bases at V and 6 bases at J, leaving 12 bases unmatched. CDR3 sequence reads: CASSHTGTGCLEQYF. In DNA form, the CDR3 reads TGTGCCAGCAGCCATACGGGGACAGGGTGCCTCGAGCAGTACTTC.

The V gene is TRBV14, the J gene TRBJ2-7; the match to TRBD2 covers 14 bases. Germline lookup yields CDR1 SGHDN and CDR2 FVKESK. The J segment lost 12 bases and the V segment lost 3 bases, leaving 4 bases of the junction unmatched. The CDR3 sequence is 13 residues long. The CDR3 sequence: CASSQGLAGEPYF. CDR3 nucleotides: TGTGCCAGCAGCCAGGGACTAGCGGGAGAACCGTACTTC.

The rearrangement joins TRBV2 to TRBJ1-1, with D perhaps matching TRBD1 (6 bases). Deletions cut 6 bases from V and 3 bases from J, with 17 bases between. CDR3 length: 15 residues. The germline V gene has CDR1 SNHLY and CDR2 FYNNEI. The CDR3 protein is CASSVGGGGYTEAFF. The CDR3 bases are TGTGCCAGCAGCGTGGGCGGGGGGGGCTACACTGAAGCTTTCTTT.

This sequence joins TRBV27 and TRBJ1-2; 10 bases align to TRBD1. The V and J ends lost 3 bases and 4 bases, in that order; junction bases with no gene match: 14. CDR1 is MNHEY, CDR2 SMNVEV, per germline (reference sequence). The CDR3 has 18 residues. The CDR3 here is CASSFQRSGTGVLYGYTF. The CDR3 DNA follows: TGTGCCAGCAGTTTTCAACGATCCGGGACAGGGGTCCTCTATGGCTACACCTTC.

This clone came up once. The CDR3 DNA reads as TGTGCCAGCAGTTACGGGACAGGACTCCGCCACGAGCAGTACTTC. Encoded protein: CASSYGTGLRHEQYF. This rearrangement joins TRBV6-5 to TRBJ2-7; TRBD1 matches 8 bases. V dropped 2 bases and J dropped 5; count of bases not matched to a gene: 8. The CDR3 is made up of 15 amino acids. Germline V CDR1 and CDR2: MNHEY, SVGAGI.

The CDR3 sequence: CASSSGTAQEQFF. CDR3 DNA sequence: TGTGCCAGCAGCTCCGGGACAGCCCAGGAGCAGTTCTTC. V is TRBV5-6 and J is TRBJ2-1, with TRBD1 identical over 7 bases. V shed 3 bases and J 10 bases; nucleotides not matched to a gene: 7. CDR1 is SGHDT, CDR2 YYEEEE, per germline. The CDR3 loop spans 13 amino acids.

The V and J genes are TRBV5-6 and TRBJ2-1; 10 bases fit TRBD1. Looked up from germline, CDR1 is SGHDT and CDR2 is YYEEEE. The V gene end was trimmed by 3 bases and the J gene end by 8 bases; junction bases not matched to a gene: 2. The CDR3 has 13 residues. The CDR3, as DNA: TGTGCCAGCAGCTCCGGGACAGGGGATGAGCAGTTCTTC. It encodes CASSSGTGDEQFF.

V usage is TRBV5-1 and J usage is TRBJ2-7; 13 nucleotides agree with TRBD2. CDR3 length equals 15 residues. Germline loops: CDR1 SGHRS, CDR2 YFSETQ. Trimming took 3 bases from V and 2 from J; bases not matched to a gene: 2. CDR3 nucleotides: TGCGCCAGCAGCTACGGACTAGCGGGAGCCTACGAGCAGTACTTC. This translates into CASSYGLAGAYEQYF.

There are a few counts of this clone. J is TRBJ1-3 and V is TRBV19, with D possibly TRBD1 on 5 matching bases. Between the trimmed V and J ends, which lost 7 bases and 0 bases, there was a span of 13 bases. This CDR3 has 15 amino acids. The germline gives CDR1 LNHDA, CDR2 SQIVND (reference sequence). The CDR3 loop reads CASTPGGSSGNTIYF. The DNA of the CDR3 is TGTGCCAGTACCCCGGGGGGAAGCTCTGGAAACACCATATATTTT. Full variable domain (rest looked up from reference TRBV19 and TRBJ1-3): DGGITQSPKYLFRKEGQNVTLSCEQNLNHDAMYWYRQDPGQGLRLIYYSQIVNDFQKGDIAEGYSVSREKKESFPLTVTSAQKNPTAFYLCASTPGGSSGNTIYFGEGSWLTVV.

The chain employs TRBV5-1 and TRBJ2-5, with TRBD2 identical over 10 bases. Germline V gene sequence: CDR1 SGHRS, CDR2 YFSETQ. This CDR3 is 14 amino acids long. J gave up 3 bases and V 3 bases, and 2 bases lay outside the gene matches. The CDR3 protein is CASSCGLAEETQYF. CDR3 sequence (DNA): TGCGCCAGCAGCTGCGGACTAGCGGAAGAGACCCAGTACTTC.

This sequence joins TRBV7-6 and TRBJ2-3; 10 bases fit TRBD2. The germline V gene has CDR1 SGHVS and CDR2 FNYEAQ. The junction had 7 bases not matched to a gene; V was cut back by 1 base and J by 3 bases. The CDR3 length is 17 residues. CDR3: CASSLDASGSKTDTQYF. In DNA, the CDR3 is TGTGCCAGCAGCTTAGATGCTAGCGGGAGTAAAACAGATACGCAGTATTTT.

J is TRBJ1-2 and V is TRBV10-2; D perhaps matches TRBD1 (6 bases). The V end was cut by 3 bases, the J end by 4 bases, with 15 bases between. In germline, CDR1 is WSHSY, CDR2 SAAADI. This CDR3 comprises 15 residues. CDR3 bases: TGCGCCAGCAGTGACCCGAAAACAGGGACCTATGGCTACACCTTC. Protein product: CASSDPKTGTYGYTF.

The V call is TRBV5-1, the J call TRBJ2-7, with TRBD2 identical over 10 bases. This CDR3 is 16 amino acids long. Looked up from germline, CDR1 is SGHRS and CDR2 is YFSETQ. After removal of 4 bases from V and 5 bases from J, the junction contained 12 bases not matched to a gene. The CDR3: CASSPGTSESFHEQYF. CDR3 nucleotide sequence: TGCGCCAGCAGCCCAGGGACTAGCGAGAGTTTCCACGAGCAGTACTTC.

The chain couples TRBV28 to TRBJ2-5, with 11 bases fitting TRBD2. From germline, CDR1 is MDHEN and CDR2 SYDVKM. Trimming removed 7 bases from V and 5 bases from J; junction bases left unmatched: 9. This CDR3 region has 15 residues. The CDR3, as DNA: TGTGCCAGCACGCGGACTAGCGGGCCTAGGGAGACCCAGTACTTC. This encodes CASTRTSGPRETQYF.

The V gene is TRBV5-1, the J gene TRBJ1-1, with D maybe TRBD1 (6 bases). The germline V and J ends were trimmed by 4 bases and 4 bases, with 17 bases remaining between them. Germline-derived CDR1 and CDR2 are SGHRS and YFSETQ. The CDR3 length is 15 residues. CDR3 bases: TGCGCCAGCAGCCCAAGGGGAGGGGGTCGCACTGAAGCTTTCTTT. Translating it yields CASSPRGGGRTEAFF. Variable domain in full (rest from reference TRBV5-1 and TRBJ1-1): KAGVTQTPRYLIKTRGQQVTLSCSPISGHRSVSWYQQTPGQGLQFLFEYFSETQRNKGNFPGRFSGRQFSNSRSEMNVSTLELGDSALYLCASSPRGGGRTEAFFGQGTRLTVV.